These 18 T cell receptor beta chains originate from one sample sequenced in a study of T-cell memory formation after mild COVID-19. TCRdb redid the calling of the 5' RACE reads with MiXCR, one entry per CDR3 protein. The sample has about 560,000 distinct CDR3 sequences; roughly 22% are singletons. The sequenced sample consisted of PBMCs or a T cell subset sorted from them (not recorded which). All receptors come from an adult woman who had mild COVID-19 (a few samples of this study predate the infection). Cell type and time point are not known.

The chain has TRBV6-1 and TRBJ2-1; tentative D call: TRBD1 (6 bases). Germline CDR1 reads MNHNS; CDR2 reads SASEGT. V was cut by 8 bases and J by 9 bases, with 20 bases left in between. This CDR3 has 14 amino acids. CDR3 residues: CASPGIQGLGEQFF. Written as DNA, the CDR3 is TGTGCCAGCCCAGGAATTCAGGGGTTGGGTGAGCAGTTCTTC.

The CDR3 loop is CSAGTPRETQYF. CDR3 coding DNA: TGCAGTGCCGGGACCCCCCGGGAGACCCAGTACTTC. This chain connects TRBV20-1 to TRBJ2-5; D may correspond to TRBD1 or TRBD2 (5 bases each). The CDR3 length is 12 residues. Germline CDR1 DFQATT, CDR2 SNEGSKA (reference sequence). V was clipped by 6 bases and J by 5 bases, with 13 bases between them.

The chain combines TRBV24-1 with TRBJ2-1; the D gene is possibly TRBD2 (5 bases). This CDR3 comprises 19 residues. V was trimmed by 2 bases and J by 0 bases, leaving 19 bases between them. CDR1 is KGHDR, CDR2 SFDVKD, per germline. The CDR3 region is CATSDSPIKAGRSYNEQFF. Written as DNA, the CDR3 is TGTGCCACCAGTGATTCACCTATCAAGGCGGGCCGCTCCTACAATGAGCAGTTCTTC.

The chain is built from TRBV30 and TRBJ2-3; 10 nucleotides match TRBD2. The V segment lost 2 bases and the J segment 7 bases; nucleotides outside the gene matches: 9. Germline-derived CDR1 and CDR2 are GTSNPN and SVGIG (reference sequence). This CDR3 has 15 residues. Here the CDR3 DNA reads TGTGCCTGGAGTTCGGTACTAGCGGGGTCGTATACGCAGTATTTT. It codes for CAWSSVLAGSYTQYF.

This clonotype was detected a few times. The rearrangement uses TRBV6-5 and TRBJ1-6, with D perhaps TRBD1 (5 bases). The V and J ends lost 4 bases and 5 bases respectively, with 9 bases between them. CDR3 length equals 14 residues. Per germline, CDR1 MNHEY and CDR2 SVGAGI. The CDR3 sequence: CASSLRGNNSPLHF. Here the CDR3 DNA reads TGTGCCAGCAGTTTGAGGGGAAATAATTCACCCCTCCACTTT.

The rearrangement links TRBV18 to TRBJ2-7, with D perhaps matching TRBD2 (7 bases). V was clipped by 0 bases and J by 6 bases, with 15 bases between them. Germline lookup yields CDR1 KGHSH and CDR2 LQKENI. The CDR3 spans 15 residues. The CDR3, as DNA: TGTGCCAGCTCACCACCGAACGGGGAGGGGGTCGAGCAGTACTTC. Amino acids: CASSPPNGEGVEQYF.

The chain uses TRBV7-6 and TRBJ2-2; maybe TRBD2 (5 bases). This CDR3 has 15 residues. Germline CDR1 reads SGHVS; CDR2 reads FNYEAQ. Trimming shortened V by 5 bases and J by 2 bases, and 12 bases separated the two germline ends. The CDR3, as DNA: TGTGCCAGCAGCCGAGACGGGGAAAACACCGGGGAGCTGTTTTTT. It specifies CASSRDGENTGELFF.

V usage is TRBV7-2 and J usage is TRBJ2-5; TRBD2 agrees at 7 bases. The CDR3 is 14 amino acids. V trimming: 3 bases; J trimming: 5 bases; junction bases outside the gene matches: 6. From germline, CDR1 is SGHTA and CDR2 FQGNSA. Here the CDR3 DNA reads TGTGCCAGCAGCTTGGGGGGGACGAAGGAGACCCAGTACTTC. Amino acids: CASSLGGTKETQYF.

There are a few counts of this clonotype. The chain has TRBV2 and TRBJ2-7; TRBD1 or TRBD2 may be the D gene (5 bases each). This CDR3 is 15 amino acids long. Looked up from germline, CDR1 is SNHLY and CDR2 is FYNNEI. V was shortened by 6 bases and J by 4 bases, with 19 bases between the two germline ends. The CDR3 bases are TGTGCCAGCAGGGGTCCGGGACCCATTGAATACGAGCAGTACTTC. Amino acids: CASRGPGPIEYEQYF.

The rearrangement joins TRBV7-9 to TRBJ2-3; the match to TRBD2 covers 8 bases. Germline CDR1 and CDR2: SEHNR and FQNEAQ (reference sequence). The CDR3 extends over 16 amino acids. V lost 1 base and J lost 1; bases outside the gene matches: 4. The CDR3 loop is CASSLDRLARTDTQYF. As DNA, the CDR3 is TGTGCCAGCAGCTTAGACAGACTAGCGCGCACAGATACGCAGTATTTT.

The sample holds a few counts of this clonotype. The gene calls are TRBV15 and TRBJ2-7; D remains unclear. The ends were cut back, 2 bases at V and 0 bases at J, with 8 bases in the middle. This CDR3 region has 14 residues. Germline V gene lookup returns CDR1 LNHNV and CDR2 YYDKDF (reference sequence). The CDR3 spells CATSRQMPSYEQYF. DNA of the CDR3: TGTGCCACCAGCAGACAGATGCCCTCCTACGAGCAGTACTTC.

This chain links TRBV12-3 or TRBV12-4 with TRBJ2-5; D may be TRBD1 (5 bases). With 3 bases removed from V and 4 bases from J, the gap between germline ends came to 21 bases. CDR3 length equals 17 residues. CDR3 loop: CASSFIVTDRYRETQYF. The CDR3 DNA sequence: TGTGCCAGCAGTTTCATCGTTACAGACAGATATCGAGAGACCCAGTACTTC.

The chain uses TRBV6-2 or TRBV6-3 and TRBJ2-1, with no clear D. Per germline, CDR1 MNHEY and CDR2 SVGEGT. The V end was cut by 6 bases, the J end by 5 bases, with 32 bases between. There are 20 residues in the CDR3. Here the CDR3 DNA reads TGTGCCAGCAGCCTATTGTGGCGAGTTACCCCTTACGAAGCTGACAATGAGCAGTTCTTC. This translates into CASSLLWRVTPYEADNEQFF.

The table lists this clonotype with a count of one. The genes are TRBV11-3 and TRBJ2-5; D gene ambiguous. The CDR3 spans 13 residues. Germline CDR1 and CDR2: SGHNT and YENEEA. The V end was cut by 5 bases, the J end by 5 bases, with 12 bases between. CDR3 sequence reads: CASSPPQEETQYF. The CDR3 bases are TGTGCCAGCAGCCCTCCCCAAGAGGAGACCCAGTACTTC.

In this sample, this clonotype turned up many times. CDR3: CASSLGQSGYTF. The CDR3 region has the DNA TGTGCCAGCAGCTTGGGTCAATCGGGCTACACCTTC. The chain is built from TRBV7-9 and TRBJ1-2; D ambiguous. Trimming removed 3 bases at V and 8 bases at J, with 10 bases between. Germline V gene data show CDR1 as SEHNR and CDR2 as FQNEAQ (reference sequence). The CDR3 extends over 12 amino acids.

This clonotype was seen a handful of times. The CDR3 loop is CASGLGLNAFF. In nucleotides, the CDR3 is TGTGCTAGTGGTTTGGGACTGAACGCTTTCTTT. The rearrangement links TRBV12-5 to TRBJ1-1; unclear D gene. CDR3 size: 11 residues. Per germline, CDR1 LGHNT and CDR2 FRNRAP. V lost 1 base and J 11 bases, leaving 8 bases between the germline ends.

In this sample, this clonotype turned up a few times. The V call is TRBV7-3, the J call TRBJ2-1; 8 bases match TRBD1. The germline gives CDR1 SGHTA, CDR2 FQGTGA. The CDR3 consists of 15 residues. V lost 5 bases and J lost 8; bases outside the gene matches: 11. DNA for the CDR3: TGTGCCAGCAGCCGCTTCAGGACAGGGTTCGATGAGCAGTTCTTC. It encodes CASSRFRTGFDEQFF.

This clonotype was seen a handful of times. J is TRBJ2-1 and V is TRBV6-5; no firm D call. Trimming removed 8 bases from V and 1 base from J, with 12 bases in between. CDR3 size: 14 residues. Germline lookup yields CDR1 MNHEY and CDR2 SVGAGI. CDR3 nucleotide sequence: TGTGCCAGCTCTCCGCCCTTTTCCTACAATGAGCAGTTCTTC. It translates to CASSPPFSYNEQFF.